This entry features one T cell receptor (beta chain) sequence. The antigen remains undetermined. Vbeta (60) and Jbeta (13) primers were used in the PCR. TCRdb keeps only in-frame clones here, not all; method: immunoSEQ multiplex PCR. The sample includes some 100,000 clones, roughly 83% seen only once; the top ten take about 2.1%. The data derive from a study of cytomegalovirus exposure and HLA in healthy donors. Donors had nominal health at sampling but likely had unrecorded immune exposures. The germline CDR1 and CDR2 sequences are MGHDK and SYGVNS. This CDR3 is built from 15 residues. The trim removed 4 bases at V and 6 bases at J, leaving 5 bases unmatched. Points from the study as a whole: Associated with cytomegalovirus, according to the listing, were 170 or so TCR beta chains. Only CMV serostatus was available as immune exposure information. Roughly even sequencing depth across donors was the assumption behind the presence/absence analyses.

The origin of this receptor is a man younger than 35 in good health and CMV-seronegative. Source material: PBMCs. This chain joins TRBV25-1 and TRBJ2-1, with 11 nucleotides matching TRBD2. The CDR3 nucleotides are TGTGCCAGCAGTGTAAGACTAGCGGGGTTCAATGAGCAGTTCTTC. Its translation: CASSVRLAGFNEQFF.